This T cell receptor beta chain was retrieved from a study of identical twins. TCRdb reprocessed the 5' RACE reads via MiXCR and lists one record per CDR3 protein. The data hold fewer than 450,000 distinct CDR3 sequences, with 7% to 9.5% observed a single time. This clonotype was detected many times. Germline V gene sequence: CDR1 DFQATT, CDR2 SNEGSKA (reference sequence). V lost 3 bases to trimming and J lost 6 bases; unmatched junction nucleotides: 13. The CDR3 runs 16 residues. This clonotype was obtained from a woman in her fifties or sixties in good health. Sequences were obtained from naive T cells sorted from blood. The gene calls are TRBV20-1 and TRBJ1-4, with TRBD1 matching 7 bases. The CDR3 DNA is TGCAGTGCTAGGGACAGACAGGGAGAATTTGATGAAAAACTGTTTTTT. This sequence encodes CSARDRQGEFDEKLFF.